This is a list of T cell receptor beta chains from one sample in a study of cytomegalovirus exposure and HLA in healthy donors. Method: immunoSEQ multiplex PCR; TCRdb's copy keeps in-frame clones and lacks some. The sample has 60,000 or so clones, around three quarters seen once. The sample was PBMCs. All receptors derive from a woman between 35 and 50 years old in good health and CMV-seropositive. Each CDR3 is given with its conserved first and last residue. Each record gives: D gene, V gene, clone size, J gene, CDR3 DNA, CDR3 protein. The D gene is left open where the match is weak. Not all rows give a size; the values are once, few, many and, for expanded clones, a class.

TRBD1	TRBV4-3	-	TRBJ2-2	TGCGCCAGCAGCCAACGGAAGACAGGGGACGGGGAGCTGTTTTTT	CASSQRKTGDGELFF
TRBD1	TRBV15	-	TRBJ1-6	TGTGCCACCAGTAGGGACAGAAATTCACCCCTCCACTTT	CATSRDRNSPLHF
TRBD1	TRBV7-8	-	TRBJ1-5	TGTGCCAGCAGCTCAGGGGACAGGGTCGGCAATCAGCCCCAGCATTTT	CASSSGDRVGNQPQHF
-	TRBV28	-	TRBJ1-2	TGTGCCAGCAACTCTCTACAGCCTAACTATGGCTACACCTTC	CASNSLQPNYGYTF
TRBD1	TRBV30	-	TRBJ1-2	TGTGCCTGGGAGGGGGCATTAAGAGGCTACACCTTC	CAWEGALRGYTF
-	TRBV11-2	-	TRBJ2-7	TGTGCCAGCAGCTTAGAAACCAAAGCCGAGCAGTACTTC	CASSLETKAEQYF
TRBD1	TRBV11-2	-	TRBJ1-3	TGTGCCAGCAGCTTAGATTCTCCGACTAGGGGGCTTGGAAACACCATATATTTT	CASSLDSPTRGLGNTIYF
TRBD1	TRBV6-6	-	TRBJ2-7	TGTGCCAGCAGTTGGAAGTCACAGGGGACGAACCACGAGCAGTACTTC	CASSWKSQGTNHEQYF
-	TRBV5-4	-	TRBJ1-1	TGTGCCAGCAGCTTGTCGGGCGGGTATTTCACTGAAGCTTTCTTT	CASSLSGGYFTEAFF
-	TRBV5-1	-	TRBJ2-2	TGCGCCAGCAGCTTGGCCCTACAGGCTATCTCGAACACCGGGGAGCTGTTTTTT	CASSLALQAISNTGELFF
TRBD1	TRBV5-6	-	TRBJ2-6	TGTGCCAGCAGCGACACAGGGGGAGACTCTGGGGCCAACGTCCTGACTTTC	CASSDTGGDSGANVLTF
-	TRBV7-9	-	TRBJ1-4	TGTGCCAGCAGCTTGAGAGGGAGTAATGAAAAACTGTTTTTT	CASSLRGSNEKLFF
-	TRBV21-1	-	TRBJ1-5	TGTGCCAGCAGCAGGGGGGTTGGACAGGGTAGAGGTTGGCAGCCCCAGCATTTT	CASSRGVGQGRGWQPQHF
-	TRBV6-6	-	TRBJ2-3	TGTGCCAGCAGGACAGATCTTACAGATACGCAGTATTTT	CASRTDLTDTQYF
-	TRBV7-6	-	TRBJ2-1	TGTGCCAGCATGCTAGAAGGCGGCAGCAATGAGCAGTTCTTC	CASMLEGGSNEQFF
TRBD1	TRBV14	-	TRBJ2-2	TGTGCCAGCAGCCACGGACAGGGGGGCACCGGGGAGCTGTTTTTT	CASSHGQGGTGELFF
-	TRBV7-6	-	TRBJ1-4	TGTGCCAGCAGCCTAAGTGAGGGGACTTTCGCTAATGAAAAACTGTTTTTT	CASSLSEGTFANEKLFF
TRBD1	TRBV4-2	few	TRBJ2-3	TGTGCCAGCAGCCAAGAACTTGGGACAGGGGCTGATACGCAGTATTTT	CASSQELGTGADTQYF
-	TRBV29-1	-	TRBJ2-1	TGCAGCGTTGAAGATCCGGGGGTAAGCTCCTACAATGAGCAGTTCTTC	CSVEDPGVSSYNEQFF
TRBD1	TRBV5-4	-	TRBJ1-1	TGTGCCAGCAGCGTGCAGGGGGTTAACACTGAAGCTTTCTTT	CASSVQGVNTEAFF
TRBD1	TRBV25-1	-	TRBJ2-7	TGTGCCAGCTGGGGACAGGGCTACGAGCAGTACTTC	CASWGQGYEQYF
-	TRBV4-3	once	TRBJ1-6	TGCGCCAGCAGCCAAGATCGGCACAGGGAATCACCCCTCCACTTT	CASSQDRHRESPLHF
TRBD1	TRBV28	-	TRBJ1-1	TGTGCCAGCAGTTTGAGACAGGGCACTGAAGCTTTCTTT	CASSLRQGTEAFF
TRBD1	TRBV18	-	TRBJ2-7	TGTGCCAGCTCAGCCGGGACAGGGCTTACCTACGAGCAGTACTTC	CASSAGTGLTYEQYF
TRBD1	TRBV5-1	-	TRBJ2-7	TGCGCCAGCAACTTGGCGGGACAGGGGGACGAGCAGTACTTC	CASNLAGQGDEQYF
TRBD2	TRBV7-9	-	TRBJ2-1	TGTGCCAGCAGCTTAGTAGCGGGGATCTACAATGAGCAGTTCTTC	CASSLVAGIYNEQFF
-	TRBV18	-	TRBJ1-1	TGTGCCAGCTCACCTTCTATGAACACTGAAGCTTTCTTT	CASSPSMNTEAFF
TRBD1	TRBV13	-	TRBJ1-1	TGTGCCAGCAGTCAAGGTGGAGGGGGCATGAACACTGAAGCTTTCTTT	CASSQGGGGMNTEAFF
TRBD1	TRBV6-5	-	TRBJ2-7	TGTGCCAGCAGTTACAACAGGGGAGCCTACGAGCAGTACTTC	CASSYNRGAYEQYF
TRBD1	TRBV10-2	-	TRBJ1-1	TGCGCCAGCAGTGGTACCGGGACAGGGGCCGATAACACTGAAGCTTTCTTT	CASSGTGTGADNTEAFF
-	TRBV10-2	few	TRBJ1-6	TGCGCCAGCAGTGAAATGCAGGGCGTCAATTCACCCCTCCACTTT	CASSEMQGVNSPLHF
-	TRBV7-9	-	TRBJ2-3	TGTGCCAGCAGCCCGGTAGATACGCAGTATTTT	CASSPVDTQYF
-	TRBV6-5	-	TRBJ2-3	TGTGCCAGCAGTTACGTGGGCGGGGTGGGAGATACGCAGTATTTT	CASSYVGGVGDTQYF
-	TRBV27	-	TRBJ1-6	TGTGCCAGCAGTTCTACCGGGAGCTCCTATAATTCACCCCTCCACTTT	CASSSTGSSYNSPLHF
TRBD1	TRBV23-1	-	TRBJ2-3	TGCGCCAGCAGTCAGCGGACAGGGGCGTTCTCAGGTACAGATACGCAGTATTTT	CASSQRTGAFSGTDTQYF
-	TRBV5-4	-	TRBJ2-7	TGTGCCAGCAGCTTGGCCTTCAGGGACGAGCAGTACTTC	CASSLAFRDEQYF
-	TRBV27	once	TRBJ1-1	TGTGCCAGCAGTTCTCAGGGCATGAACACTGAAGCTTTCTTT	CASSSQGMNTEAFF
-	TRBV29-1	-	TRBJ1-2	TGCAGCGTTGCAGGGGCGCAGGTAGGCCACAGTGGCTACACCTTC	CSVAGAQVGHSGYTF
TRBD1	TRBV7-8	few	TRBJ1-2	TGTGCCAGCAGCCAGACAGGGGATGACTATGGCTACACCTTC	CASSQTGDDYGYTF
-	TRBV7-2	-	TRBJ2-7	TGTGCCAGCAGCTTACCTTCGGTGGACGAGCAGTACTTC	CASSLPSVDEQYF
-	TRBV11-2	-	TRBJ2-4	TGTGCCAGCAGCTCCCCCCGCAGGGTAAATGAAAACATTCAGTACTTC	CASSSPRRVNENIQYF
TRBD2	TRBV5-1	-	TRBJ2-7	TGCGCCAGCAGCGGCGGGACTAGCGGGGGATACGAGCAGTACTTC	CASSGGTSGGYEQYF
-	TRBV7-2	-	TRBJ1-1	TGTGCCAGCAGCTCAAGGACAGTGAACACTGAAGCTTTCTTT	CASSSRTVNTEAFF
TRBD2	TRBV5-4	few	TRBJ2-5	TGTGCCAGCAGCTTGGCGTCAGCGGGGACCCAAGAGACCCAGTACTTC	CASSLASAGTQETQYF
TRBD1	TRBV6-6	-	TRBJ2-7	TGTGCCAGCAAAGTGAGGGACAGGGGGCCCTACGAGCAGTACTTC	CASKVRDRGPYEQYF
-	TRBV19	-	TRBJ2-5	TGTGCCAGTAGGGGGGGAGGTGGCGAGACCCAGTACTTC	CASRGGGGETQYF
-	TRBV14	-	TRBJ1-1	TGTGCCAGCAGCCGATCGGCGGGGGCGGCAAACACTGAAGCTTTCTTT	CASSRSAGAANTEAFF
-	TRBV19	-	TRBJ1-4	TGTGCCAGTAGCCGCGGTCAAAAACTGTTTTTT	CASSRGQKLFF
-	TRBV18	once	TRBJ2-3	TGTGCCAGCTCACCAGCTATCACAGATACGCAGTATTTT	CASSPAITDTQYF
-	TRBV9	-	TRBJ2-3	TGTGCCAGCAGCGTAGCTAATTCGGTCGGACACCCTAGCACAGATACGCAGTATTTT	CASSVANSVGHPSTDTQYF
TRBD2	TRBV4-1	few	TRBJ2-7	TGCGCCAGCAGCCAAGAAGGTGGGGCGGGGGTGAACTACGAGCAGTACTTC	CASSQEGGAGVNYEQYF
TRBD1	TRBV6-5	-	TRBJ2-7	TGTGCCAGCAGTCCACAGGGGGCTAAGTACGAGCAGTACTTC	CASSPQGAKYEQYF
-	TRBV28	-	TRBJ1-2	TGTGCCAGCAGTTTCTCGACAGCTAACTATGGCTACACCTTC	CASSFSTANYGYTF
TRBD2	TRBV9	-	TRBJ2-3	TGTGCCAGTGGCGGGGCGGGGGTCGGGACAGATACGCAGTATTTT	CASGGAGVGTDTQYF
TRBD1	TRBV6-6	-	TRBJ1-1	TGTGCCAGCAGTGACAGGGTAGGAGCTTTCTTT	CASSDRVGAFF
TRBD1	TRBV4-3	-	TRBJ1-2	TGCGCCAGCAGCCAAGTGGCCAGGGGGCAAGGTGACGGCTACACCTTC	CASSQVARGQGDGYTF
-	TRBV5-1	-	TRBJ1-1	TGCGCCAGCAGCTTGGGAGGGGGGAACACTGAAGCTTTCTTT	CASSLGGGNTEAFF
TRBD2	TRBV4-2	few	TRBJ2-3	TGTGCCAGCGGTCCCCCCACTAGCGGGGGAGGGGGTACGCAGTATTTT	CASGPPTSGGGGTQYF
-	TRBV27	once	TRBJ2-1	TGTGCCAGCAGTTTAGAAGTACAGGGTACTGAGCAGTTCTTC	CASSLEVQGTEQFF
TRBD2	TRBV10-2	-	TRBJ2-5	TGCGCCAGCACCGATCTAGCGGGAGGGGAGCAGTACTTC	CASTDLAGGEQYF